Listed here are 16 T cell receptor beta chains from one sample, sequenced in a study of blood T cell repertoires in COVID-19. The assay was immunoSEQ multiplex PCR, and TCRdb's table has in-frame clones only and misses some. Here the sample spans roughly 400,000 clones, roughly 90% being singletons. The sequencing input was PBMCs or T cells enriched from blood (not recorded which). These receptors all come from a woman between 18 and 30 years old who had been exposed to COVID-19.

The rearrangement links TRBV11-2 to TRBJ1-2, with D uncertain. CDR3 size: 16 residues. The germline CDR1 and CDR2 sequences are SGHAT and FQNNGV. V lost 0 bases, J lost 1 base, and 12 bases lay in between. CDR3 in amino acids: CASSLDARSLNYGYTF. DNA of the CDR3: TGTGCCAGCAGCTTAGACGCCAGATCCCTTAACTATGGCTACACCTTC.

The chain links TRBV19 to TRBJ2-7, with 9 nucleotides matching TRBD2. V shed 3 bases, J shed 0 bases, and the junction held 6 bases outside the gene matches. The germline CDR1 and CDR2 sequences are LNHDA and SQIVND (reference sequence). The CDR3 is 16 amino acids. DNA of the CDR3: TGTGCCAGTAGTATTGCGGGAGGGACCTTCTCCTACGAGCAGTACTTC. This translates into CASSIAGGTFSYEQYF.

The rearrangement links TRBV7-6 to TRBJ2-6; 8 positions match TRBD1. Per the germline V gene, CDR1 is SGHVS and CDR2 is FNYEAQ. The CDR3 extends over 16 amino acids. Unmatched junction bases numbered 2, after V lost 2 bases and J lost 2 bases. This chain's CDR3 is CASSLQGAPGANVLTF. The CDR3 DNA reads as TGTGCCAGCAGCTTACAGGGGGCGCCTGGGGCCAACGTCCTGACTTTC.

The rearrangement joins TRBV18 to TRBJ2-5; 7 bases line up with TRBD2. Per the germline V gene, CDR1 is KGHSH and CDR2 is LQKENI. The junction had 20 bases not matched to a gene; V was cut back by 6 bases and J by 1 base. The CDR3 loop spans 19 amino acids. Here the CDR3 reads CASSVRRLAERVPQETQYF. The CDR3 bases are TGTGCCAGCTCGGTCCGGAGGCTAGCGGAACGAGTGCCCCAAGAGACCCAGTACTTC. The whole variable domain, filled in from reference TRBV18 and TRBJ2-5, reads NAGVMQNPRHLVRRRGQEARLRCSPMKGHSHVYWYRQLPEEGLKFMVYLQKENIIDESGMPKERFSAEFPKEGPSILRIQQVVRGDSAAYFCASSVRRLAERVPQETQYFGPGTRLLVL.

V usage is TRBV6-1 and J usage is TRBJ2-7; D gene ambiguous. V was cut by 3 bases and J by 7 bases, with 10 bases left in between. The V gene's germline CDR1 is MNHNS and CDR2 SASEGT. The CDR3 totals 12 residues. The CDR3, as DNA: TGTGCCAGCAGTGATCGCCTCGCGGAGCAGTACTTC. Translated, it gives CASSDRLAEQYF.

V usage is TRBV28 and J usage is TRBJ2-1; 10 nucleotides agree with TRBD2. J lost 5 bases, V lost 3 bases, and 13 bases had no gene match. The germline gives CDR1 MDHEN, CDR2 SYDVKM. The CDR3 spans 18 residues. In nucleotides, the CDR3 is TGTGCCAGCAGTTTCATTATCTCGTTAGCGGGAGGAGACAATGAGCAGTTCTTC. Its translation is CASSFIISLAGGDNEQFF. Full variable domain (rest looked up from reference TRBV28 and TRBJ2-1): DVKVTQSSRYLVKRTGEKVFLECVQDMDHENMFWYRQDPGLGLRLIYFSYDVKMKEKGDIPEGYSVSREKKERFSLILESASTNQTSMYLCASSFIISLAGGDNEQFFGPGTRLTVL.

The V gene is TRBV19, the J gene TRBJ2-7; 7 nucleotides align to TRBD1. Germline assignment: CDR1 LNHDA and CDR2 SQIVND (reference sequence). J gave up 3 bases and V 6 bases, and 8 bases lay outside the gene matches. The CDR3 consists of 14 residues. The chain's CDR3 is CASRQQGKSYEQYF. The CDR3, as DNA: TGTGCCAGTAGACAACAGGGGAAGAGCTACGAGCAGTACTTC.

This chain uses TRBV2 with TRBJ1-5; tentatively, D is TRBD1 (6 bases). V shed 7 bases and J shed 6 bases, with 22 bases lying between them. CDR3 length equals 16 residues. The V gene's germline CDR1 is SNHLY and CDR2 FYNNEI. DNA for the CDR3: TGTGCCAGCAATAGCCAATTAACAGGGATGGGTCAGCCCCAGCATTTT. It yields the protein CASNSQLTGMGQPQHF.

The V and J genes are TRBV9 and TRBJ2-3; 12 nucleotides match TRBD2. The CDR3 totals 17 residues. Per germline, CDR1 SGDLS and CDR2 YYNGEE. The trim removed 3 bases at V and 5 bases at J, leaving 10 bases unmatched. DNA for the CDR3: TGTGCCAGCAGCGCGATTACTAGCGGGGGGCCGCAAGATACGCAGTATTTT. It codes for CASSAITSGGPQDTQYF.

The rearrangement links TRBV27 to TRBJ2-7, with 9 positions matching TRBD2. V trimming: 5 bases; J trimming: 1 base; junction bases outside the gene matches: 6. The CDR3 is 15 residues long. Germline CDR1 is MNHEY and CDR2 is SMNVEV (reference sequence). The CDR3 nucleotides read TGTGCCAGCAGTACAACTAGCGGGTGGTCCTACGAGCAGTACTTC. Protein: CASSTTSGWSYEQYF.

The chain carries TRBV4-1 and TRBJ2-7; a weak D match, TRBD2 (7 bases). Trimming stripped 4 bases from V and 2 bases from J, with 15 bases between. The CDR3 extends over 15 amino acids. CDR1 and CDR2 from the germline V gene are MGHRA and YSYEKL. The CDR3 region is CASSPFGGAAYEQYF. In nucleotides, the CDR3 is TGCGCCAGCAGCCCCTTTGGGGGGGCAGCCTACGAGCAGTACTTC.

V is TRBV12-3 or TRBV12-4 and J is TRBJ1-1; TRBD1 aligns across 7 bases. CDR3 length equals 12 residues. J lost 6 bases, V lost 9 bases, and 7 bases had no gene match. CDR3 loop: CASRQGMAEAFF. The CDR3 DNA is TGTGCCAGTAGACAGGGAATGGCTGAAGCTTTCTTT.

The rearrangement uses TRBV4-1 and TRBJ1-5; D unclear. Germline CDR1 MGHRA, CDR2 YSYEKL. This CDR3 has 18 amino acids. V lost 0 bases, J lost 0 bases, and 15 bases lay in between. The CDR3 DNA reads as TGCGCCAGCAGCCAAGATCGAACAGCATCTTATAGCAATCAGCCCCAGCATTTT. Protein product: CASSQDRTASYSNQPQHF.

This clone is a singleton in its sample. The V call is TRBV7-8, the J call TRBJ2-7; D might be TRBD2 (5 bases). V was pared by 3 bases and J by 2 bases, with 8 bases between. CDR1 is SGHVS, CDR2 FQNEAQ, per germline. This CDR3 has 13 amino acids. The CDR3 nucleotides read TGTGCCAGCAGCTTGCGGGTAGCCTACGAGCAGTACTTC. It encodes CASSLRVAYEQYF.

The rearrangement uses TRBV28 and TRBJ1-3; TRBD1 matches at 9 bases. From germline, CDR1 is MDHEN and CDR2 SYDVKM. V lost 4 bases to trimming and J lost 6 bases; unmatched junction nucleotides: 7. The length of the CDR3 is 15 residues. Here the CDR3 reads CASSSRTGGENTIYF. The CDR3 DNA sequence: TGTGCCAGCAGTTCAAGAACAGGGGGCGAAAACACCATATATTTT.

The rearrangement uses TRBV4-2 and TRBJ2-7; D call uncertain. With 1 base removed from V and 6 bases from J, the gap between germline ends came to 7 bases. CDR1 is LGHNA, CDR2 YNFKEQ, per germline. The length of the CDR3 is 12 residues. CDR3 DNA sequence: TGTGCCAGCAGCCAAGTCCTAGGCGAGCAGTACTTC. Encoded protein: CASSQVLGEQYF.